These 30 T cell receptor beta chains were sequenced from one sample in a study of OX40 agonist ivuxolimab in advanced cancers. Here immunoSEQ multiplex PCR was the method, and the copy in TCRdb shows in-frame clones only, minus some. Of around 100,000 clones in the sample, about 89% were seen once. Here the sequenced sample was CD4+ or CD8+ T cells sorted from blood, taken in a trial of the OX40 agonist ivuxolimab. These receptors came from an adult with an advanced solid tumor such as melanoma, head and neck, liver or kidney cancer.

CDR3 sequence reads: CASSEGLAAYNEQFF. The DNA for the CDR3 is TGTGCCAGCAGTGAAGGGCTAGCGGCTTACAATGAGCAGTTCTTC. The chain has TRBV6-1 and TRBJ2-1, with 7 bases aligning to TRBD2. Unmatched junction bases numbered 4, after V lost 1 base and J lost 4 bases. The CDR3 runs to 15 residues. Per the germline V gene, CDR1 is MNHNS and CDR2 is SASEGT.

This chain links TRBV5-1 with TRBJ2-1; 7 nucleotides match TRBD2. Germline V gene data show CDR1 as SGHRS and CDR2 as YFSETQ. The CDR3 spans 17 residues. V lost 1 base, J lost 5 bases, and 12 bases stayed unmatched. CDR3 sequence: CASSLRWRERKDNEQFF. Written as DNA, the CDR3 is TGCGCCAGCAGCTTGCGATGGCGGGAGAGGAAGGACAATGAGCAGTTCTTC.

V and J are TRBV9 and TRBJ2-3; 8 nucleotides match TRBD2. The V gene end was trimmed by 2 bases and the J gene end by 4 bases; junction bases not matched to a gene: 9. The CDR3 is made up of 16 amino acids. Per germline, CDR1 SGDLS and CDR2 YYNGEE. The CDR3 sequence: CASSVGTSVFADTQYF. The CDR3 DNA follows: TGTGCCAGCAGCGTCGGGACTAGTGTTTTTGCAGATACGCAGTATTTT.

The chain uses TRBV7-3 and TRBJ2-1; 14 bases are shared with TRBD2. Germline V gene data show CDR1 as SGHTA and CDR2 as FQGTGA. The CDR3 has 18 amino acids. V gave up 5 bases and J gave up 2 bases; unmatched junction bases: 8. Here the CDR3 reads CASSRVTSGRVTYNEQFF. The CDR3 nucleotides read TGTGCCAGCAGCCGAGTGACTAGCGGGAGGGTTACCTACAATGAGCAGTTCTTC.

The chain uses TRBV15 and TRBJ2-7; D call uncertain. The V end was cut by 2 bases, the J end by 8 bases, with 10 bases between. CDR1 is LNHNV and CDR2 is YYDKDF in the germline V gene (reference sequence). The CDR3 extends over 12 amino acids. The CDR3: CATSRLSWQQYF. CDR3 in DNA: TGTGCCACCAGCAGACTGTCCTGGCAGCAGTACTTC.

The V gene is TRBV29-1, the J gene TRBJ1-2; D perhaps matches TRBD1 (5 bases). The germline gives CDR1 SQVTM, CDR2 ANQGSEA. Trimming left V 0 bases short and J 11 bases short, with 16 bases between. The CDR3 has 13 amino acids. CDR3: CSVEDMAGVSYTF. CDR3 bases: TGCAGCGTTGAAGATATGGCGGGGGTCTCATACACCTTC.

Of note for this clone: The junction shows a germline mismatch at one end, possibly a read error. In DNA, the CDR3 is TGTGCCAGCACCCTACAGGGGGCCAATCAGTCCCAGCATTTT. Its translation is CASTLQGANQSQHF. The rearrangement uses TRBV2 and TRBJ1-5; the match to TRBD1 covers 9 bases. Germline assignment: CDR1 SNHLY and CDR2 FYNNEI. The length of the CDR3 is 14 residues.

The rearrangement uses TRBV15 and TRBJ1-1; D unresolved. The V end was cut by 0 bases, the J end by 1 base, with 9 bases between. CDR3 length equals 15 residues. The germline V gene has CDR1 LNHNV and CDR2 YYDKDF (reference sequence). CDR3 amino acids: CATSRELRTNTEAFF. CDR3 in DNA: TGTGCCACCAGCAGAGAATTACGGACGAACACTGAAGCTTTCTTT.

In this sample, this clone turned up a few times. This chain uses TRBV7-3 with TRBJ2-3, with 7 bases identical to TRBD2. The CDR3 consists of 17 residues. In germline, CDR1 is SGHTA, CDR2 FQGTGA. V trimming: 5 bases; J trimming: 0 bases; junction bases outside the gene matches: 11. This chain's CDR3 is CASSAVGAGLSTDTQYF. CDR3 DNA: TGTGCCAGCAGCGCCGTGGGAGCGGGACTAAGCACAGATACGCAGTATTTT. The complete variable domain, with remaining parts taken from reference TRBV7-3 and TRBJ2-3, reads GAGVSQTPSNKVTEKGKYVELRCDPISGHTALYWYRQSLGQGPEFLIYFQGTGAADDSGLPNDRFFAVRPEGSVSTLKIQRTERGDSAVYLCASSAVGAGLSTDTQYFGPGTRLTVL.

The chain links TRBV5-1 to TRBJ2-7, with unresolved D. CDR1 SGHRS and CDR2 YFSETQ come from the germline V gene. CDR3 length: 13 residues. Trimming removed 2 bases at V and 3 bases at J, with 9 bases between. CDR3 region: CASSLGDFYEQYF. The CDR3 DNA reads TGCGCCAGCAGCTTAGGAGACTTCTACGAGCAGTACTTC. The variable domain in full, completed from reference TRBV5-1 and TRBJ2-7, reads KAGVTQTPRYLIKTRGQQVTLSCSPISGHRSVSWYQQTPGQGLQFLFEYFSETQRNKGNFPGRFSGRQFSNSRSEMNVSTLELGDSALYLCASSLGDFYEQYFGPGTRLTVT.

The chain recombines TRBV5-8 with TRBJ2-3, with D tentatively TRBD2 (6 bases). Trimming took off 0 bases at V and 4 bases at J, with 12 bases between the two ends. This CDR3 spans 15 amino acids. Germline V lookup: CDR1 SGHTS, CDR2 YDEGEE. The CDR3 protein is CASSLATRTADTQYF. In nucleotides, the CDR3 is TGTGCCAGCAGCTTGGCGACTAGAACCGCAGATACGCAGTATTTT.

This chain connects TRBV19 to TRBJ1-5; TRBD1 matches at 8 bases. The ends lost 5 bases at V and 3 bases at J; junction bases unmatched: 9. The CDR3 totals 16 residues. CDR1 LNHDA and CDR2 SQIVND come from the germline V gene (reference sequence). Here the CDR3 reads CASSPRTGLLNQPQHF. The CDR3 coding sequence is TGTGCCAGTAGTCCACGGACAGGGTTGCTCAATCAGCCCCAGCATTTT.

In its sample, this clone was seen a few times. At the DNA level, this CDR3 is encoded by other sequences in the same sample as well. V and J are TRBV4-2 and TRBJ2-2; no clear D gene. This CDR3 is 12 amino acids long. Germline-derived CDR1 and CDR2 are LGHNA and YNFKEQ. Trimming cost V 1 base and J 5 bases, with 2 bases left between them. The CDR3, as DNA: TGTGCCAGCAGCCAAGCGACCGGGGAGCTGTTTTTT. Amino acids: CASSQATGELFF.

CDR3 DNA: TGTGCCAGAAGCCGGGGCTCGGAGGGGCCGTCAGGGCATGGTCAGCCCCAGCATTTT. Translation gives CARSRGSEGPSGHGQPQHF. The rearrangement joins TRBV5-3 to TRBJ1-5; D perhaps matches TRBD1 (5 bases). TRBV5-3 is an ORF, and what it does is uncertain. Between the trimmed V and J ends, which lost 4 bases and 6 bases, there was a span of 29 bases. The CDR3 runs 19 residues.

This sequence joins TRBV27 and TRBJ2-3; 8 nucleotides match TRBD1. The CDR3 consists of 15 residues. The V and J ends lost 6 bases and 1 base, in that order; junction bases with no gene match: 6. Germline CDR1 is MNHEY and CDR2 is SMNVEV (reference sequence). CDR3 region: CASSSPGQGTDTQYF. DNA of the CDR3: TGTGCCAGCAGCTCACCGGGACAGGGCACAGATACGCAGTATTTT.

The chain combines TRBV28 with TRBJ2-5; no clear D gene. CDR1 MDHEN and CDR2 SYDVKM come from the germline V gene. With 5 bases removed from V and 13 bases from J, the gap between germline ends came to 20 bases. The CDR3 spans 13 residues. The CDR3 DNA follows: TGTGCCAGCAGTCCCGTTTCGCGGCCCTTCCCGTACTTC. This codes for CASSPVSRPFPYF.

The chain is built from TRBV7-9 and TRBJ2-6; D is uncertain. With 1 base removed from V and 3 bases from J, the gap between germline ends came to 7 bases. Germline CDR1 SEHNR, CDR2 FQNEAQ (reference sequence). The length of the CDR3 is 15 residues. CDR3: CASSLGVGGANVLTF. The CDR3 region has the DNA TGTGCCAGCAGCTTAGGGGTTGGTGGGGCCAACGTCCTGACTTTC.

The chain links TRBV5-1 to TRBJ2-7; D is undetermined. Germline V gene lookup returns CDR1 SGHRS and CDR2 YFSETQ. Trimming took off 0 bases at V and 6 bases at J, with 4 bases between the two ends. This CDR3 spans 11 amino acids. The CDR3 reads CASSLGLEQYF. CDR3 sequence (DNA): TGCGCCAGCAGCTTGGGACTCGAGCAGTACTTC.

This clone was seen a single time. The V gene is TRBV14, the J gene TRBJ2-5, with TRBD1 identical over 9 bases. This CDR3 contains 15 residues. J gave up 4 bases and V 2 bases, and 5 bases lay outside the gene matches. Germline loops: CDR1 SGHDN, CDR2 FVKESK. CDR3 coding DNA: TGTGCCAGCAGCCAAATAACAGGGGGCATAGAGACCCAGTACTTC. Translating it yields CASSQITGGIETQYF. Supplemented by reference TRBV14 and TRBJ2-5, the full variable domain reads EAGVTQFPSHSVIEKGQTVTLRCDPISGHDNLYWYRRVMGKEIKFLLHFVKESKQDESGMPNNRFLAERTGGTYSTLKVQPAELEDSGVYFCASSQITGGIETQYFGPGTRLLVL.

The gene calls are TRBV5-1 and TRBJ1-1; the match to TRBD1 covers 10 bases. Germline V CDR1 and CDR2: SGHRS, YFSETQ. The CDR3 contains 15 residues. Unmatched junction bases numbered 3, after V lost 1 base and J lost 3 bases. The CDR3 region has the DNA TGCGCCAGCAGCTTGACGACAGGGGGCTACACTGAAGCTTTCTTT. Protein product: CASSLTTGGYTEAFF.

V is TRBV10-2 and J is TRBJ1-2, with D possibly TRBD1 on 6 matching bases. There are 13 residues in the CDR3. From germline, CDR1 is WSHSY and CDR2 SAAADI. Trimming stripped 5 bases from V and 4 bases from J, with 11 bases between. CDR3 amino acids: CASSPDSLYGYTF. The CDR3 nucleotides read TGCGCCAGCAGTCCGGACAGCCTCTATGGCTACACCTTC.

The chain couples TRBV28 to TRBJ1-1; TRBD1 matches at 8 bases. The J segment lost 4 bases and the V segment lost 5 bases, leaving 6 bases of the junction unmatched. The CDR3 totals 14 residues. Looked up from germline, CDR1 is MDHEN and CDR2 is SYDVKM. In DNA, the CDR3 is TGTGCCAGCAGTCTCACAGGGGGACGCACTGAAGCTTTCTTT. As protein: CASSLTGGRTEAFF.

The rearrangement joins TRBV30 to TRBJ1-2, with D perhaps TRBD1 (5 bases). The V end was cut by 0 bases, the J end by 7 bases, with 15 bases between. The germline V gene encodes CDR1 GTSNPN and CDR2 SVGIG (reference sequence). The CDR3 is 14 amino acids. The CDR3: CAWSVWGSQAGYTF. The CDR3 DNA is TGTGCCTGGAGTGTATGGGGGTCACAAGCTGGCTACACCTTC.

V usage is TRBV18 and J usage is TRBJ1-6; possibly TRBD1 for D (5 bases). The V gene lost 1 base and the J gene lost 5 bases, with 15 bases spanning the gap. CDR1 is KGHSH and CDR2 is LQKENI in the germline V gene. The CDR3 spans 17 residues. CDR3 bases: TGTGCCAGCTCACCACTAGCGGTACAGGACAATAATTCACCCCTCCACTTT. Translation: CASSPLAVQDNNSPLHF.

The chain has TRBV19 and TRBJ2-6; 8 bases line up with TRBD1. This CDR3 is built from 15 residues. V shed 6 bases and J 2 bases; nucleotides not matched to a gene: 3. The V gene's germline CDR1 is LNHDA and CDR2 SQIVND (reference sequence). The CDR3 nucleotides are TGTGCCAGTAGAGAGGACAGGGCTGGGGCCAACGTCCTGACTTTC. Amino acid sequence: CASREDRAGANVLTF.

The genes are TRBV25-1 and TRBJ2-7; 7 bases match TRBD1. Germline V CDR1 and CDR2: MGHDK, SYGVNS. V trimming: 6 bases; J trimming: 2 bases; junction bases outside the gene matches: 4. This CDR3 has 13 residues. CDR3 coding DNA: TGTGCCAGCAGCAACCAGGGGGCCTACGAGCAGTACTTC. Amino acids: CASSNQGAYEQYF.

This clone was found once. This chain joins TRBV7-8 and TRBJ2-7, with 7 bases matching TRBD1. The trim removed 6 bases at V and 3 bases at J, leaving 8 bases unmatched. Per germline, CDR1 SGHVS and CDR2 FQNEAQ. The CDR3 is made up of 14 amino acids. The CDR3 nucleotides read TGTGCCAGCAGGCCCGAAGGGGGCGTCTACGAGCAGTACTTC. It codes for CASRPEGGVYEQYF.

V gene TRBV4-1 combines with J gene TRBJ1-5; 7 positions match TRBD1. The germline V gene has CDR1 MGHRA and CDR2 YSYEKL. J lost 0 bases, V lost 3 bases, and 14 bases had no gene match. The CDR3 length is 19 residues. The CDR3: CASSQATSGTVHSNQPQHF. The CDR3 DNA is TGCGCCAGCAGCCAGGCGACGTCCGGGACAGTTCATAGCAATCAGCCCCAGCATTTT.

The rearrangement links TRBV7-9 to TRBJ2-2, with 8 nucleotides matching TRBD2. Per the germline V gene, CDR1 is SEHNR and CDR2 is FQNEAQ (reference sequence). The CDR3 spans 13 residues. V shed 5 bases, J shed 8 bases, and the junction held 4 bases outside the gene matches. The CDR3 region has the DNA TGTGCCAGCAGCCTCGCGGGAGGAGGGGAGCTGTTTTTT. Encoded protein: CASSLAGGGELFF.

This chain links TRBV27 with TRBJ1-2; TRBD1 is a possible D gene (6 bases). Trimming removed 8 bases at V and 6 bases at J, with 19 bases between. The V gene's germline CDR1 is MNHEY and CDR2 SMNVEV (reference sequence). This CDR3 has 14 residues. The CDR3 is CASVLRQGKNGYTF. As DNA, the CDR3 is TGTGCCAGCGTCCTTAGGCAGGGGAAAAATGGCTACACCTTC.